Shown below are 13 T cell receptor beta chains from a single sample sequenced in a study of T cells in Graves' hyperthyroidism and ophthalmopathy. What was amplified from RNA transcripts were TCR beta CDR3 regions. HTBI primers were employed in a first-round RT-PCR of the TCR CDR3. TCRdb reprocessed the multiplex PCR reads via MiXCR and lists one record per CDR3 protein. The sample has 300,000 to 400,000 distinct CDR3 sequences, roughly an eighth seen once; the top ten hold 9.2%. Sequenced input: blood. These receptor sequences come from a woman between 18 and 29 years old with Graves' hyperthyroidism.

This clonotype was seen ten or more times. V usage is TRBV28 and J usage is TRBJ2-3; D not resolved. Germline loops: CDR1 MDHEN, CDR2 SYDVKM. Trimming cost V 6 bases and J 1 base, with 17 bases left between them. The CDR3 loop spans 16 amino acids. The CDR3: CASSPEEKKGTDTQYF. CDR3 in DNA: TGTGCCAGCAGCCCCGAGGAGAAAAAAGGCACAGATACGCAGTATTTT.

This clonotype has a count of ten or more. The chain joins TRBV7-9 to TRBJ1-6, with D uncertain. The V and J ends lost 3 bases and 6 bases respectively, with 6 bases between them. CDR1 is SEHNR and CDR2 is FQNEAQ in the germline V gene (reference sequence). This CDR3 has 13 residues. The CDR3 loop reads CASSFRLNSPLHF. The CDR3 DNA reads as TGTGCCAGCAGCTTTCGACTTAATTCACCCCTCCACTTT.

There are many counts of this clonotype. In DNA, the CDR3 is TGTGCCAGCAGCGGGGGACTAGCGGGTCTTAATGAGCAGTTCTTC. Translated: CASSGGLAGLNEQFF. This chain uses TRBV9 with TRBJ2-1; 12 positions agree with TRBD2. The CDR3 contains 15 residues. Germline values: CDR1 SGDLS, CDR2 YYNGEE. With 3 bases clipped from V and 7 bases from J, the junction kept 5 bases outside the gene matches.

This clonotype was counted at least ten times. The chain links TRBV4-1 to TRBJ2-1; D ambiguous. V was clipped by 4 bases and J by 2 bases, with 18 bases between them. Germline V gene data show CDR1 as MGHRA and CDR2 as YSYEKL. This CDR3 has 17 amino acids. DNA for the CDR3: TGCGCCAGCAGCCCACCGGTTAGGACGCGCGCCTACAATGAGCAGTTCTTC. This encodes CASSPPVRTRAYNEQFF.

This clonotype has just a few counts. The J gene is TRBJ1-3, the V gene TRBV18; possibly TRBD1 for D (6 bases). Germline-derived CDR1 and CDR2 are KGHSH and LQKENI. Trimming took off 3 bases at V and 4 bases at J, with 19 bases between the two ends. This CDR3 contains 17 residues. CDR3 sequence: CASSPSSLGQSGNTIYF. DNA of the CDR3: TGTGCCAGCTCACCCAGCAGCCTAGGACAGTCCGGAAACACCATATATTTT. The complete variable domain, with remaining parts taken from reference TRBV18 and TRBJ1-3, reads NAGVMQNPRHLVRRRGQEARLRCSPMKGHSHVYWYRQLPEEGLKFMVYLQKENIIDESGMPKERFSAEFPKEGPSILRIQQVVRGDSAAYFCASSPSSLGQSGNTIYFGEGSWLTVV.

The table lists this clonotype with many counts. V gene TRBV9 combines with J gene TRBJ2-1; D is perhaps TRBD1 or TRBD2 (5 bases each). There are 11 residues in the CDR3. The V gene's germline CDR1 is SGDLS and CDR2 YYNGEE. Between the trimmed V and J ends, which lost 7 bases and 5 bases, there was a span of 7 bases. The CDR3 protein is CASGTNNEQFF. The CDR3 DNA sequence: TGTGCCAGCGGGACCAACAATGAGCAGTTCTTC.

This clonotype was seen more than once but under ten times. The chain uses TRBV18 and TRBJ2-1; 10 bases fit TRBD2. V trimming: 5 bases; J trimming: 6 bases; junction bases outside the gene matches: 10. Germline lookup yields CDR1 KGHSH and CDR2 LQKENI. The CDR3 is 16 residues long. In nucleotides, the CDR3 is TGTGCCAGCTCATCCAGAGCTAGCGGGAGCGCCAATGAGCAGTTCTTC. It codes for CASSSRASGSANEQFF. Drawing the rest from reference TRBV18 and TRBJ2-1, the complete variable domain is NAGVMQNPRHLVRRRGQEARLRCSPMKGHSHVYWYRQLPEEGLKFMVYLQKENIIDESGMPKERFSAEFPKEGPSILRIQQVVRGDSAAYFCASSSRASGSANEQFFGPGTRLTVL.

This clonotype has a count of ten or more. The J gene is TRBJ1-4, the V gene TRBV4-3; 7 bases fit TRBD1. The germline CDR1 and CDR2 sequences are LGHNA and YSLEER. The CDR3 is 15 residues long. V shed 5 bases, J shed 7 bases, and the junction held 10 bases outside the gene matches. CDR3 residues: CASSSADRSSEKLFF. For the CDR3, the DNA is TGCGCCAGCAGCTCTGCGGACAGGTCGAGTGAAAAACTGTTTTTT.

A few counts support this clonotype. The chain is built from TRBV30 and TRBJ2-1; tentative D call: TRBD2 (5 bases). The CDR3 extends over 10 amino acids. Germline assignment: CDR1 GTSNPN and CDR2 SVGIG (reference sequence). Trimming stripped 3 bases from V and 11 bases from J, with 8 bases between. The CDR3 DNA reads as TGTGCCTGGAGCCGGGATAAGCAGTTCTTC. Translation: CAWSRDKQFF.

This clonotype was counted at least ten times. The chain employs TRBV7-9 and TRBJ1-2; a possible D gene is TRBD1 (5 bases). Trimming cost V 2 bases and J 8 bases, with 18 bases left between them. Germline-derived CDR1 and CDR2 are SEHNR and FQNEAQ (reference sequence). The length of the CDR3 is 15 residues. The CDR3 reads CASSLTGSSGGGYTF. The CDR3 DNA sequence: TGTGCCAGCAGCTTAACAGGTTCTTCGGGAGGCGGCTACACCTTC.

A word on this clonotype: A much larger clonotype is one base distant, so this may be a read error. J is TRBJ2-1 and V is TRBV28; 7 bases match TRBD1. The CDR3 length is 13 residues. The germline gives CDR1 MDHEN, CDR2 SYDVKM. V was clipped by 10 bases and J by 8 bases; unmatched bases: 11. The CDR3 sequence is CANKETGYHEQFF. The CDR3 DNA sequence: TGTGCCAACAAAGAGACAGGGTACCATGAGCAGTTCTTC.

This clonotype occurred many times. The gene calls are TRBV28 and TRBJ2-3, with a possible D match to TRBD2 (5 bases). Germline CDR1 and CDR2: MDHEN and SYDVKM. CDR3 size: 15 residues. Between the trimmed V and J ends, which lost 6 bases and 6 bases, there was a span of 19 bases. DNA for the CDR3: TGTGCCAGCAGCCTAGGTGGAGGCTGGGCGGATACGCAGTATTTT. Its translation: CASSLGGGWADTQYF. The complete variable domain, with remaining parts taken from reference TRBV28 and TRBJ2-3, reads DVKVTQSSRYLVKRTGEKVFLECVQDMDHENMFWYRQDPGLGLRLIYFSYDVKMKEKGDIPEGYSVSREKKERFSLILESASTNQTSMYLCASSLGGGWADTQYFGPGTRLTVL.

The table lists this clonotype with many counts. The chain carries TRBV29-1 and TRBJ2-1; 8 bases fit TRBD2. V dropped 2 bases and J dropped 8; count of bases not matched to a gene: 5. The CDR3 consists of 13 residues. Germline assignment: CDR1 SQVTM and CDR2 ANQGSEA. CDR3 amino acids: CSVESGSLDEQFF. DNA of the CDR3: TGCAGCGTTGAAAGCGGGAGTCTCGATGAGCAGTTCTTC.